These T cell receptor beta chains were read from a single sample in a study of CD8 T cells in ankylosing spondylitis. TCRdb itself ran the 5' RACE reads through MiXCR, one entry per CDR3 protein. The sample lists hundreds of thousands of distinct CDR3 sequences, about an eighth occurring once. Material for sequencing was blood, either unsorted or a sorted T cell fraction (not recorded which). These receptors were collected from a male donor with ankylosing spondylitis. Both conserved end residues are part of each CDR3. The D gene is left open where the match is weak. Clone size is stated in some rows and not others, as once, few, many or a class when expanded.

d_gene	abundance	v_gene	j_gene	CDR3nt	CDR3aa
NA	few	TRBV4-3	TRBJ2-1	TGCGCCAGCAGCCAAGTGAAGGGAGACGCCTACAATGAGCAGTTCTTC	CASSQVKGDAYNEQFF
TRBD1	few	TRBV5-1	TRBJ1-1	TGCGCCAGCACCCCGGGAGGGACAGGGATGAACACTGAAGCTTTCTTT	CASTPGGTGMNTEAFF
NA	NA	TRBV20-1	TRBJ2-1	TGCAGTGCCCAACCAGGAGGGAGCTCCTACAATGAGCAGTTCTTC	CSAQPGGSSYNEQFF
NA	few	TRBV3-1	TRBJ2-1	TGTGCCAGCAGCCAAGCCTTGCACAATGAGCAGTTCTTC	CASSQALHNEQFF
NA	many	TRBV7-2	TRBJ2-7	TGTGCCAGCAGCTTAAGTGCTATCAGGGCTTACGAGCAGTACTTC	CASSLSAIRAYEQYF
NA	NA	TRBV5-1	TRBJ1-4	TGCGCCAGCAGCGACGGGGCCCCAATTGAAAAACTGTTTTTT	CASSDGAPIEKLFF
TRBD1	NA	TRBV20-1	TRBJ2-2	TGCAGTACCGACAGGGGAAACACCGGGGAGCTGTTTTTT	CSTDRGNTGELFF
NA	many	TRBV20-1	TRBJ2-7	TGCAGTGCCACGAGGACTTCCCTCGAGCAGTACTTC	CSATRTSLEQYF
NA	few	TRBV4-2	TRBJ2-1	TGTGCCAGCAGCCTAGGTCCCGGGGTATTGGGCAATGAGCAGTTCTTC	CASSLGPGVLGNEQFF
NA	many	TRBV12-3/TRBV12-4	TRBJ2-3	TGTGCCAGCAGCCTGGTTTACACAGATACGCAGTATTTT	CASSLVYTDTQYF
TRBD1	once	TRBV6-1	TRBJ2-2	TGTGCCGAAGACCAGGGGGCGAACACCGGGGAGCTGTTTTTT	CAEDQGANTGELFF
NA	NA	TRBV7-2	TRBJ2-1	TGTGCCAGCACCTTTCAAAACGGGAATGAGCAGTTCTTC	CASTFQNGNEQFF
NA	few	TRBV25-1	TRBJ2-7	TGTGCCAGCAGTGAATATGGCCAGCGATACGAGCAGTACTTC	CASSEYGQRYEQYF
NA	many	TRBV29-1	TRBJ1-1	TGCAGCGTTTGGGGGCAGGGTGGGACTGAAGCTTTCTTT	CSVWGQGGTEAFF
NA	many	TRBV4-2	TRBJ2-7	TGTGCCAGCAGCCAAGTGGGAGGGACAGTCTCCTACGAGCAGTACTTC	CASSQVGGTVSYEQYF
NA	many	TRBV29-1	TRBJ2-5	TGCAGCGTCGGGTGGGTGCGAGAGACCCAGTACTTC	CSVGWVRETQYF
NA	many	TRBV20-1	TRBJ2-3	TGCAGTGCTAGCGTGGTAGCGCCAGATACGCAGTATTTT	CSASVVAPDTQYF
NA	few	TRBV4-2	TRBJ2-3	TGTGCCAGCAGGCTTTCGCCAGATACGCAGTATTTT	CASRLSPDTQYF
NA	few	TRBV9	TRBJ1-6	TGTGCCAGCAGCGTAGGCGGACCGGAGCGACCCCTCCACTTT	CASSVGGPERPLHF
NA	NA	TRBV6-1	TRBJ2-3	TGTGCCAGCAGCCCCCGGATTCCTAGCACAGATACGCAGTCTTTT	CASSPRIPSTDTQSF
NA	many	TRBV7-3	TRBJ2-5	TGTGCCAGCAGCCCCGGGGCCGAAGAGACCCAGTACTTC	CASSPGAEETQYF
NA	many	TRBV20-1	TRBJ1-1	TGCAGTGCGTCCGTGGGACACCTGAACACTGAAGCTTTCTTT	CSASVGHLNTEAFF